A selection of T cell receptor beta chains follows, all from one sample in a study of breast tumors, draining lymph nodes, adjacent tissues. TCRdb analysed the multiplex PCR reads with MiXCR anew, one entry per CDR3 protein. The data contain over 250,000 distinct CDR3 sequences, 30% of them seen just once; the ten biggest clones take up around 1.1%. Material: axillary lymph node tissue. These receptors were taken from a female donor with breast cancer. Some clones in this sample may be carry-over from other donors' samples. The CDR3 runs from the conserved cysteine through the conserved F or W. Each record gives: J gene, D gene, clone size, V gene, CDR3 protein, CDR3 DNA. The D gene is left open where the match is weak. Size values are once, few and many counts, or a class for expanded clones, and some rows have none.

j_gene: TRBJ2-1; d_gene: TRBD2; abundance: many; v_gene: TRBV6-4; CDR3aa: CASSDSSGPPANEQFF; CDR3nt: TGTGCCAGCAGTGACTCTAGCGGGCCTCCCGCCAATGAGCAGTTCTTC
j_gene: TRBJ2-7; d_gene: NA; abundance: many; v_gene: TRBV6-6; CDR3aa: CASRKNRQVYEQYF; CDR3nt: TGTGCCAGCCGAAAAAATAGACAGGTCTACGAGCAGTACTTC
j_gene: TRBJ2-3; d_gene: TRBD2; abundance: many; v_gene: TRBV7-6; CDR3aa: CASSLRGGSDTQYF; CDR3nt: TGTGCCAGCAGCTTAAGGGGCGGGAGCGATACGCAGTATTTT
j_gene: TRBJ1-6; d_gene: NA; abundance: NA; v_gene: TRBV2; CDR3aa: CASSDRADSPLHF; CDR3nt: TGTGCCAGCAGTGACAGGGCGGATTCACCCCTCCACTTT
j_gene: TRBJ2-2; d_gene: NA; abundance: many; v_gene: TRBV7-6; CDR3aa: CASSLGAGTNTGELFF; CDR3nt: TGTGCCAGCAGCTTAGGAGCGGGTACGAACACCGGGGAGCTGTTTTTT
j_gene: TRBJ2-7; d_gene: TRBD2; abundance: NA; v_gene: TRBV3-1; CDR3aa: CASSQDWGGSTVQYF; CDR3nt: TGTGCCAGCAGCCAAGATTGGGGGGGTTCCACGGTTCAGTACTTC
j_gene: TRBJ2-5; d_gene: NA; abundance: many; v_gene: TRBV19; CDR3aa: CATEDYGETQYF; CDR3nt: TGTGCCACTGAGGACTACGGCGAGACCCAGTACTTC
j_gene: TRBJ2-5; d_gene: NA; abundance: NA; v_gene: TRBV10-3; CDR3aa: CATRGGEETQYF; CDR3nt: TGTGCCACCCGAGGGGGTGAAGAGACCCAGTACTTC
j_gene: TRBJ1-3; d_gene: NA; abundance: NA; v_gene: TRBV29-1; CDR3aa: CSVARGAGGTTIYF; CDR3nt: TGCAGCGTTGCTAGAGGGGCTGGGGGAACCACCATATATTTT
j_gene: TRBJ2-2; d_gene: NA; abundance: many; v_gene: TRBV6-5; CDR3aa: CASRGLRANTGELFF; CDR3nt: TGTGCCAGCAGAGGACTGAGGGCGAACACCGGGGAGCTGTTTTTT
j_gene: TRBJ2-5; d_gene: NA; abundance: many; v_gene: TRBV4-1; CDR3aa: CASSQEDRQGYETQYF; CDR3nt: TGCGCCAGCAGCCAAGAAGATCGGCAGGGGTATGAGACCCAGTACTTC
j_gene: TRBJ2-3; d_gene: NA; abundance: NA; v_gene: TRBV30; CDR3aa: CAWSLPSTDTQYF; CDR3nt: TGTGCCTGGAGTTTGCCCAGCACAGATACGCAGTATTTT
j_gene: TRBJ2-2; d_gene: TRBD1; abundance: many; v_gene: TRBV7-3; CDR3aa: CASSPGTGVTGELFF; CDR3nt: TGTGCCAGCAGCCCAGGGACAGGGGTCACCGGGGAGCTGTTTTTT
j_gene: TRBJ2-5; d_gene: TRBD1; abundance: few; v_gene: TRBV30; CDR3aa: CAWTLQGGQETQYF; CDR3nt: TGTGCCTGGACCTTACAGGGGGGACAAGAGACCCAGTACTTC
j_gene: TRBJ2-6; d_gene: NA; abundance: NA; v_gene: TRBV9; CDR3aa: CASSVWSGGANVLTF; CDR3nt: TGTGCCAGCAGCGTATGGAGTGGGGGGGCCAACGTCCTGACTTTC
j_gene: TRBJ2-7; d_gene: TRBD2; abundance: once; v_gene: TRBV15; CDR3aa: CATSRSTSGRAVYEQYF; CDR3nt: TGTGCCACCAGCAGGTCAACTAGCGGGAGGGCCGTGTACGAGCAGTACTTC
j_gene: TRBJ1-1; d_gene: NA; abundance: few; v_gene: TRBV2; CDR3aa: CASSRQGRSNTEAFF; CDR3nt: TGTGCCAGCAGCAGGCAGGGTCGTTCGAACACTGAAGCTTTCTTT
j_gene: TRBJ1-6; d_gene: NA; abundance: many; v_gene: TRBV5-6; CDR3aa: CASSLEPRGDSPLHF; CDR3nt: TGTGCCAGCAGCTTGGAGCCCCGAGGGGATTCACCCCTCCACTTT
j_gene: TRBJ2-3; d_gene: NA; abundance: many; v_gene: TRBV5-1; CDR3aa: CASSLDASTDTQYF; CDR3nt: TGCGCCAGCAGCTTGGACGCCTCCACAGATACGCAGTATTTT
j_gene: TRBJ2-2; d_gene: NA; abundance: many; v_gene: TRBV10-3; CDR3aa: CAIKGLEGNTGELFF; CDR3nt: TGTGCCATCAAGGGCCTGGAGGGAAACACCGGGGAGCTGTTTTTT
j_gene: TRBJ2-3; d_gene: NA; abundance: many; v_gene: TRBV12-3/TRBV12-4; CDR3aa: CASSPADTHGTQYF; CDR3nt: TGTGCCAGCAGTCCTGCCGATACGCACGGTACGCAGTATTTT
j_gene: TRBJ2-7; d_gene: TRBD2; abundance: many; v_gene: TRBV4-1; CDR3aa: CASSQAWLAGDEQYF; CDR3nt: TGCGCCAGCAGCCAAGCCTGGCTAGCGGGTGACGAGCAGTACTTC
j_gene: TRBJ2-3; d_gene: TRBD2; abundance: many; v_gene: TRBV20-1; CDR3aa: CSARDLRSGRTDTQYF; CDR3nt: TGCAGTGCTAGAGATCTACGTAGCGGGAGGACAGATACGCAGTATTTT
j_gene: TRBJ2-5; d_gene: NA; abundance: NA; v_gene: TRBV7-9; CDR3aa: CASSLSRVRSLETQYF; CDR3nt: TGTGCCAGCAGCTTATCGCGGGTGCGGAGTCTGGAGACCCAGTACTTC
j_gene: TRBJ1-4; d_gene: NA; abundance: many; v_gene: TRBV5-8; CDR3aa: CASSEGFTGSEKLFF; CDR3nt: TGTGCCAGCAGCGAAGGGTTTACAGGGAGTGAAAAACTGTTTTTT
j_gene: TRBJ2-2; d_gene: TRBD2; abundance: many; v_gene: TRBV9; CDR3aa: CASSVAAGGGNTGELFF; CDR3nt: TGTGCCAGCAGCGTAGCAGCGGGAGGGGGGAACACCGGGGAGCTGTTTTTT
j_gene: TRBJ2-7; d_gene: TRBD2; abundance: many; v_gene: TRBV6-6; CDR3aa: CASSYLGTSGGYEQYF; CDR3nt: TGTGCCAGCAGTTACCTGGGGACTAGCGGGGGCTACGAGCAGTACTTC
j_gene: TRBJ1-5; d_gene: NA; abundance: few; v_gene: TRBV6-2/TRBV6-3; CDR3aa: CASSYSGGSGQPQHF; CDR3nt: TGTGCCAGCAGTTACTCTGGGGGGTCAGGACAGCCCCAGCATTTT
j_gene: TRBJ2-2; d_gene: TRBD2; abundance: many; v_gene: TRBV4-2; CDR3aa: CASRGGGRIAGELFF; CDR3nt: TGTGCCAGCAGGGGTGGCGGGAGAATAGCCGGGGAGCTGTTTTTT
j_gene: TRBJ1-5; d_gene: NA; abundance: many; v_gene: TRBV9; CDR3aa: CASSPDIFGNQPQHF; CDR3nt: TGTGCCAGCAGCCCAGACATTTTTGGCAATCAGCCCCAGCATTTT
j_gene: TRBJ1-4; d_gene: NA; abundance: few; v_gene: TRBV6-1; CDR3aa: CASSVRGLNEKLFF; CDR3nt: TGTGCCAGCAGTGTCAGGGGCCTTAATGAAAAACTGTTTTTT
j_gene: TRBJ1-2; d_gene: NA; abundance: NA; v_gene: TRBV5-1; CDR3aa: CASSSEVRGYGYTF; CDR3nt: TGCGCCAGCAGCTCCGAGGTCAGGGGCTACGGCTACACCTTC
j_gene: TRBJ1-2; d_gene: NA; abundance: NA; v_gene: TRBV2; CDR3aa: CASSLGRGRGCTF; CDR3nt: TGTGCCAGCAGTCTGGGACGGGGTCGTGGCTGCACCTTC
j_gene: TRBJ2-5; d_gene: NA; abundance: NA; v_gene: TRBV11-2; CDR3aa: CASSRRQTQETQYF; CDR3nt: TGTGCCAGCAGCCGCCGACAGACTCAAGAGACCCAGTACTTC
j_gene: TRBJ2-1; d_gene: NA; abundance: many; v_gene: TRBV7-8; CDR3aa: CASSRDSPSGYYNEQFF; CDR3nt: TGTGCCAGCAGCCGGGACAGCCCTAGCGGGTACTACAATGAGCAGTTCTTC
j_gene: TRBJ2-7; d_gene: TRBD2; abundance: many; v_gene: TRBV5-1; CDR3aa: CASSPRTSGRNEQYF; CDR3nt: TGCGCCAGCAGCCCCCGGACTAGCGGGAGAAACGAGCAGTACTTC
j_gene: TRBJ2-5; d_gene: NA; abundance: many; v_gene: TRBV5-1; CDR3aa: CASSLRGTQETQYF; CDR3nt: TGCGCCAGCAGCTTAAGGGGGACACAAGAGACCCAGTACTTC
j_gene: TRBJ2-1; d_gene: TRBD1; abundance: many; v_gene: TRBV20-1; CDR3aa: CSARHPGQTPNEQFF; CDR3nt: TGCAGTGCTAGGCACCCGGGACAGACCCCCAATGAGCAGTTCTTC
j_gene: TRBJ2-3; d_gene: TRBD2; abundance: NA; v_gene: TRBV18; CDR3aa: CASSGGDTDTQYF; CDR3nt: TGTGCCAGCTCCGGGGGGGATACAGATACGCAGTATTTT
j_gene: TRBJ2-1; d_gene: NA; abundance: few; v_gene: TRBV28; CDR3aa: CASSLRGFHEQFF; CDR3nt: TGTGCCAGCAGTTTAAGAGGGTTTCATGAGCAGTTCTTC
j_gene: TRBJ2-7; d_gene: TRBD2; abundance: many; v_gene: TRBV5-6; CDR3aa: CASSFSPLAVTTSEQYF; CDR3nt: TGTGCCAGCAGCTTTTCCCCCCTAGCGGTGACAACCTCCGAGCAGTACTTC
j_gene: TRBJ1-5; d_gene: NA; abundance: NA; v_gene: TRBV20-1; CDR3aa: CSARSGWADTQHF; CDR3nt: TGCAGTGCTAGGAGCGGGTGGGCAGATACGCAGCATTTT
j_gene: TRBJ2-1; d_gene: NA; abundance: many; v_gene: TRBV29-1; CDR3aa: CSLLGTNEQFF; CDR3nt: TGCAGTCTCCTGGGGACTAATGAGCAGTTCTTC
j_gene: TRBJ1-5; d_gene: NA; abundance: NA; v_gene: TRBV20-1; CDR3aa: CSATPGEGNQPQHF; CDR3nt: TGCAGTGCTACGCCGGGGGAAGGTAATCAGCCCCAGCATTTT
j_gene: TRBJ2-7; d_gene: NA; abundance: many; v_gene: TRBV12-3/TRBV12-4; CDR3aa: CASSFRRSSYEQYF; CDR3nt: TGTGCCAGCAGTTTCCGTCGAAGCTCCTACGAGCAGTACTTC
j_gene: TRBJ2-5; d_gene: TRBD2; abundance: many; v_gene: TRBV7-3; CDR3aa: CASSQRAPGLPETQYF; CDR3nt: TGTGCCAGCAGCCAAAGGGCGCCGGGACTACCAGAGACCCAGTACTTC
j_gene: TRBJ2-2; d_gene: NA; abundance: NA; v_gene: TRBV3-1; CDR3aa: CASGRDSDTGELFF; CDR3nt: TGTGCCAGCGGCAGGGACTCGGACACCGGGGAGCTGTTTTTT
j_gene: TRBJ1-5; d_gene: NA; abundance: NA; v_gene: TRBV7-3; CDR3aa: CASSLQPGGKPQHF; CDR3nt: TGTGCCAGCAGCTTACAACCGGGAGGGAAACCCCAGCATTTT